One sample yielded the 14 T cell receptor beta chains listed below, sequenced in a study of shared clonotypes between healthy human individuals. Produced via immunoSEQ multiplex PCR; TCRdb's table is partial and in-frame only. The profile shows 1.6 million or so clones, approximately 98.5% of them singletons. Sequencing was carried out using naive CD4+ T cells sorted from blood. Specified subset: CD45RA+ positively selected. The receptors derive from a man under 40 in good health.

V gene TRBV7-2 combines with J gene TRBJ2-7; unclear D gene. The length of the CDR3 is 14 residues. Germline CDR1 reads SGHTA; CDR2 reads FQGNSA. V gave up 0 bases and J gave up 3 bases, with 9 bases separating them. The CDR3 protein is CASSLATGNYEQYF. CDR3 in DNA: TGTGCCAGCAGCTTAGCGACTGGTAACTACGAGCAGTACTTC.

This chain uses TRBV27 with TRBJ2-7; D gene ambiguous. The CDR3 has 15 residues. V lost 1 base, J lost 2 bases, and 12 bases lay in between. The germline V gene encodes CDR1 MNHEY and CDR2 SMNVEV (reference sequence). The CDR3 DNA follows: TGTGCCAGCAGTTTATACCCTTACGCAACCTACGAGCAGTACTTC. Translating gives CASSLYPYATYEQYF.

The V gene is TRBV25-1, the J gene TRBJ1-2, with D maybe TRBD1 (5 bases). The length of the CDR3 is 13 residues. CDR1 and CDR2 (germline): MGHDK, SYGVNS. Trimming stripped 5 bases from V and 8 bases from J, with 15 bases between. The CDR3 coding sequence is TGTGCCAGCAGTACCCCCGGGACCGGAGGCTACACCTTC. It yields the protein CASSTPGTGGYTF.

The chain carries TRBV9 and TRBJ2-1; 13 nucleotides line up with TRBD2. This CDR3 is built from 17 residues. V shed 4 bases, J shed 0 bases, and the junction held 4 bases outside the gene matches. The germline V gene has CDR1 SGDLS and CDR2 YYNGEE. CDR3 DNA sequence: TGTGCCAGCAGCTTCAGGACTAGCGGGAGCTCCTACAATGAGCAGTTCTTC. Protein: CASSFRTSGSSYNEQFF.

This chain joins TRBV5-4 and TRBJ2-5; D possibly corresponds to TRBD1 (6 bases). This CDR3 comprises 17 residues. V was clipped by 2 bases and J by 2 bases, with 19 bases between them. Germline loops: CDR1 SGHNT, CDR2 YYREEE (reference sequence). The CDR3 sequence: CASSLRLQLQGQETQYF. The CDR3 DNA reads TGTGCCAGCAGCTTACGACTCCAATTACAGGGACAAGAGACCCAGTACTTC.

The gene calls are TRBV7-3 and TRBJ1-1; D gene ambiguous. The CDR3 has 13 residues. V was cut by 6 bases and J by 1 base, with 9 bases left in between. Germline V gives CDR1 SGHTA, CDR2 FQGTGA. CDR3 sequence reads: CASSLHQNTEAFF. The CDR3 nucleotides are TGTGCCAGCAGTTTACACCAGAACACTGAAGCTTTCTTT.

The chain is built from TRBV29-1 and TRBJ2-1; 9 bases fit TRBD1. Germline trimming cut 1 base from V and 7 bases from J; bases unmatched to any gene: 2. Looked up from germline, CDR1 is SQVTM and CDR2 is ANQGSEA. The CDR3 is 13 residues long. The CDR3 sequence is CSVEGTGANEQFF. CDR3 bases: TGCAGCGTTGAAGGGACAGGGGCTAATGAGCAGTTCTTC.

The V and J genes are TRBV19 and TRBJ2-7; 8 bases match TRBD1. Germline lookup yields CDR1 LNHDA and CDR2 SQIVND (reference sequence). V shed 2 bases, J shed 6 bases, and the junction held 9 bases outside the gene matches. This CDR3 has 15 amino acids. CDR3 residues: CASSILTGGFGEQYF. For the CDR3, the DNA is TGTGCCAGTAGTATATTAACAGGGGGGTTCGGCGAGCAGTACTTC.

This clone has a single count. This chain connects TRBV6-1 to TRBJ2-3, with 8 bases identical to TRBD1. The length of the CDR3 is 14 residues. The V segment lost 11 bases and the J segment 7 bases; nucleotides outside the gene matches: 14. The germline V gene encodes CDR1 MNHNS and CDR2 SASEGT. The CDR3 nucleotides read TGTGCCCTTTTCTCTGGGACAGGTTCATATACGCAGTATTTT. It specifies CALFSGTGSYTQYF.

In this sample, this clone turned up once. This sequence joins TRBV7-2 and TRBJ2-7; D is undetermined. The CDR3 length is 14 residues. Germline V lookup: CDR1 SGHTA, CDR2 FQGNSA. V shed 1 base and J shed 5 bases, with 12 bases lying between them. The CDR3 nucleotides are TGTGCCAGCAGCTTAGATATTTTCTCAAACGAGCAGTACTTC. Translated, it gives CASSLDIFSNEQYF. Together with reference TRBV7-2 and TRBJ2-7, the CDR3 gives the full variable domain: GAGVSQSPSNKVTEKGKDVELRCDPISGHTALYWYRQSLGQGLEFLIYFQGNSAPDKSGLPSDRFSAERTGGSVSTLTIQRTQQEDSAVYLCASSLDIFSNEQYFGPGTRLTVT.

The J gene is TRBJ2-7, the V gene TRBV19; D is undetermined. Germline values: CDR1 LNHDA, CDR2 SQIVND (reference sequence). The CDR3 contains 14 residues. V lost 1 base, J lost 3 bases, and 10 bases lay in between. The CDR3 here is CASSIGYESYEQYF. The DNA of the CDR3 is TGTGCCAGTAGTATAGGGTACGAAAGCTACGAGCAGTACTTC.

The J gene is TRBJ1-2, the V gene TRBV5-4, with D uncertain. V was clipped by 1 base and J by 6 bases, with 10 bases between them. CDR3 length equals 13 residues. From germline, CDR1 is SGHNT and CDR2 YYREEE (reference sequence). The CDR3 DNA reads TGTGCCAGCAGCTTGTCGGGGAACAATGGCTACACCTTC. This translates into CASSLSGNNGYTF.

J is TRBJ1-3 and V is TRBV5-4; D not certain. The CDR3 length is 17 residues. V was shortened by 4 bases and J by 0 bases, with 17 bases between the two germline ends. Germline V gene data show CDR1 as SGHNT and CDR2 as YYREEE (reference sequence). In nucleotides, the CDR3 is TGTGCCAGCAGCCCCCGAACCGACGGGTTCTCTGGAAACACCATATATTTT. Protein: CASSPRTDGFSGNTIYF.

The chain joins TRBV21-1 to TRBJ2-5; the D segment call TRBD1 is taken from the table without a DNA check. TRBV21-1 represents a pseudogene. The CDR3 sequence is 15 residues long. The CDR3 DNA sequence: TGTGCCAGCAGCAAATCCTCTGTCAGGAAAGGGACCCAGTACTTC. Its translation is CASSKSSVRKGTQYF.